Presented here are 16 T cell receptor beta chains from one specimen sequenced in a study of CD8+ T cells in alopecia areata. The treatment here: oral pan-JAK inhibitor, 5-10 mg twice daily. After isolation, RNA underwent reverse transcription to generate cDNA as the sequencing template. The assay was immunoSEQ multiplex PCR, and TCRdb's table has in-frame clones only and misses some. The sample has 150,000 to 250,000 clones; more than 55% are singletons. The sample consisted of CD4+ T cells sorted from blood, taken at week 4, from a patient treated with tofacitinib. Every receptor here comes from a human donor with alopecia areata.

The sample holds a few counts of this clone. This chain connects TRBV19 to TRBJ2-5, with 8 bases lining up with TRBD2. CDR3 length: 13 residues. Germline loops: CDR1 LNHDA, CDR2 SQIVND (reference sequence). V shed 7 bases and J 3 bases; nucleotides not matched to a gene: 4. CDR3 amino acids: CASKMRGEETQYF. As DNA, the CDR3 is TGTGCCAGTAAAATGCGGGGGGAAGAGACCCAGTACTTC. Full variable domain (outside the CDR3, taken from reference TRBV19 and TRBJ2-5): DGGITQSPKYLFRKEGQNVTLSCEQNLNHDAMYWYRQDPGQGLRLIYYSQIVNDFQKGDIAEGYSVSREKKESFPLTVTSAQKNPTAFYLCASKMRGEETQYFGPGTRLLVL.

The rearrangement links TRBV27 to TRBJ2-3; D is possibly TRBD1 or TRBD2 (5 bases each). Trimming pared 8 bases from V and 1 base from J, leaving 10 bases between. This CDR3 comprises 13 residues. The V gene's germline CDR1 is MNHEY and CDR2 SMNVEV (reference sequence). As DNA, the CDR3 is TGTGCCAGCCGGAGAGGGGGCACAGATACGCAGTATTTT. Its protein product is CASRRGGTDTQYF.

This chain joins TRBV19 and TRBJ1-6; the match to TRBD1 covers 8 bases. CDR3 length: 16 residues. J gave up 11 bases and V 6 bases, and 15 bases lay outside the gene matches. Germline V gene lookup returns CDR1 LNHDA and CDR2 SQIVND (reference sequence). The CDR3 sequence: CASRSPAGGRDAPLHF. Written as DNA, the CDR3 is TGTGCCAGTAGATCCCCTGCAGGGGGCCGGGATGCACCCCTCCACTTT.

Only a few counts were recorded for this clone. The chain links TRBV27 to TRBJ1-5; TRBD1 matches 8 bases. The ends lost 4 bases at V and 0 bases at J; junction bases unmatched: 2. This CDR3 is 15 amino acids long. From germline, CDR1 is MNHEY and CDR2 SMNVEV (reference sequence). The CDR3 region has the DNA TGTGCCAGCAGTTCACAGGGGGGTAGCAATCAGCCCCAGCATTTT. This sequence encodes CASSSQGGSNQPQHF.

This clone has ten or more counts. The rearrangement uses TRBV10-3 and TRBJ1-1; TRBD1 agrees at 9 bases. J gave up 7 bases and V 7 bases, and 10 bases lay outside the gene matches. Germline V gene data show CDR1 as ENHRY and CDR2 as SYGVKD. The CDR3 runs 14 residues. CDR3 nucleotides: TGTGCCATCAAGAGAGGGACAGGGACTGGTGAAGCTTTCTTT. Translating gives CAIKRGTGTGEAFF.

The rearrangement links TRBV20-1 to TRBJ2-1; maybe TRBD1 (6 bases). This CDR3 comprises 11 residues. The germline V gene has CDR1 DFQATT and CDR2 SNEGSKA (reference sequence). The germline V and J ends were trimmed by 4 bases and 10 bases, with 11 bases remaining between them. Here the CDR3 reads CSANHREEQFF. Here the CDR3 DNA reads TGCAGTGCTAATCACAGGGAGGAGCAGTTCTTC.

The rearrangement links TRBV7-2 to TRBJ2-3; 10 bases are a match to TRBD1. The junction had 9 bases not matched to a gene; V was cut back by 11 bases and J by 1 base. In germline, CDR1 is SGHTA, CDR2 FQGNSA. CDR3 length: 15 amino acids. The chain's CDR3 is CAGGLGTGGTDTQYF. In DNA form, the CDR3 reads TGTGCCGGGGGGCTCGGGACAGGGGGCACAGATACGCAGTATTTT.

This clone was recorded a few times. The chain links TRBV5-1 to TRBJ2-5; 11 bases agree with TRBD1. V was clipped by 5 bases and J by 4 bases; unmatched bases: 16. The CDR3 totals 18 residues. Germline V gene sequence: CDR1 SGHRS, CDR2 YFSETQ. The CDR3 region is CASRRKLGQGAERETQYF. In DNA, the CDR3 is TGCGCCAGCAGAAGAAAACTTGGACAGGGGGCCGAAAGAGAGACCCAGTACTTC.

This clone is medium-sized (0.01 to 0.1%) within its sample. The chain uses TRBV4-1 and TRBJ2-2, with D tentatively TRBD2 (7 bases). V shed 3 bases and J shed 4 bases, with 15 bases lying between them. Per germline, CDR1 MGHRA and CDR2 YSYEKL. This CDR3 region has 16 residues. CDR3 sequence: CASSHVGRGPTGELFF. The CDR3 region has the DNA TGCGCCAGCAGCCATGTTGGGCGGGGGCCCACCGGGGAGCTGTTTTTT.

This chain connects TRBV25-1 to TRBJ2-7; no reliable D call. V was clipped by 2 bases and J by 7 bases, with 15 bases between them. This CDR3 contains 14 residues. Germline CDR1 is MGHDK and CDR2 is SYGVNS. The CDR3 region has the DNA TGTGCCAGCAGTGAAGGGTTTAGGAAAGCGGAGCAGTACTTC. As protein: CASSEGFRKAEQYF.

As to this clone: Other DNA variants within this sample encode the same CDR3. The rearrangement uses TRBV30 and TRBJ2-2, with TRBD1 as a possible D gene (6 bases). Trimming pared 4 bases from V and 1 base from J, leaving 10 bases between. The germline gives CDR1 GTSNPN, CDR2 SVGIG (reference sequence). The CDR3 covers 14 residues. The CDR3: CAWNLGQNTGELFF. In DNA, the CDR3 is TGTGCCTGGAACCTGGGACAGAACACCGGGGAGCTGTTTTTT.

The chain employs TRBV10-3 and TRBJ2-5; D not certain. This CDR3 has 15 amino acids. Germline loops: CDR1 ENHRY, CDR2 SYGVKD. The V gene lost 2 bases and the J gene lost 0 bases, with 10 bases spanning the gap. CDR3 coding DNA: TGTGCCATCAGTGAGCCCGTGGGGAACCAAGAGACCCAGTACTTC. Translation gives CAISEPVGNQETQYF.

The table lists this clone with a few counts. This sequence joins TRBV5-1 and TRBJ2-1; D possibly corresponds to TRBD2 (5 bases). In germline, CDR1 is SGHRS, CDR2 YFSETQ. Trimming took 2 bases from V and 6 from J, leaving 15 bases between them. This CDR3 region has 15 residues. The CDR3 bases are TGCGCCAGCAGCTTTCTTACTAGAGGTGCCAATGAGCAGTTCTTC. It specifies CASSFLTRGANEQFF.

CDR3 coding DNA: TGTGCCAGCAGTCGCCCCTCCCTGGGACAAGAGACCCAGTACTTC. Its translation is CASSRPSLGQETQYF. V gene TRBV28 combines with J gene TRBJ2-5; D remains ambiguous. V gave up 5 bases and J gave up 2 bases, with 15 bases separating them. The CDR3 sequence is 15 residues long. From germline, CDR1 is MDHEN and CDR2 SYDVKM.

This clone appeared once. The chain links TRBV6-5 to TRBJ1-2; 11 bases agree with TRBD1. J was trimmed by 3 bases and V by 6 bases; bases with no gene match: 6. The CDR3 is 15 residues long. The germline V gene has CDR1 MNHEY and CDR2 SVGAGI. CDR3: CASSSPGQGDYGYTF. In nucleotides, the CDR3 is TGTGCCAGCAGCTCCCCGGGACAGGGGGACTATGGCTACACCTTC.

The chain links TRBV4-1 to TRBJ2-5; TRBD2 matches 13 bases. The germline CDR1 and CDR2 sequences are MGHRA and YSYEKL. Unmatched junction bases numbered 10, after V lost 0 bases and J lost 0 bases. The CDR3 is 20 amino acids. The CDR3 loop is CASSQDMTSGGRRYQETQYF. CDR3 coding DNA: TGCGCCAGCAGCCAAGATATGACTAGCGGGGGGCGACGCTACCAAGAGACCCAGTACTTC.